This T cell receptor beta chain was identified in a study of blood T cell repertoires in COVID-19. Looking at the study overall: Specimens from acute and convalescent COVID-19 originated in the United States, Italy and Spain. Sample material is recorded as cDNA or gDNA derived from T cells, B-cell-depleted T cells, or PBMCs.

Germline V gene data show CDR1 as KGHSH and CDR2 as LQKENI. The trim removed 2 bases at V and 4 bases at J, leaving 10 bases unmatched. The CDR3 runs to 17 residues. In the original processing: Amplification with reference gene primers provided the estimates of nucleated cell counts. The protocol was immunoSEQ multiplex PCR, while the TCRdb copy is restricted to in-frame clones and leaves out a portion. That table furnishes V, J and clone size, whereas the DNA furnished D and trimming. The sample yields approximately 110,000 clones, over 65% seen once. The sample comprised peripheral blood. The chain is built from TRBV18 and TRBJ1-4; 7 positions agree with TRBD1. The origin of this receptor is a human donor with acute or convalescent COVID-19. The donor label of this sample is uncertain. The CDR3 DNA follows: TGTGCCAGCTCACCAGGGACAGCTCCGCTACTTAATGAAAAACTGTTTTTT. It encodes CASSPGTAPLLNEKLFF.